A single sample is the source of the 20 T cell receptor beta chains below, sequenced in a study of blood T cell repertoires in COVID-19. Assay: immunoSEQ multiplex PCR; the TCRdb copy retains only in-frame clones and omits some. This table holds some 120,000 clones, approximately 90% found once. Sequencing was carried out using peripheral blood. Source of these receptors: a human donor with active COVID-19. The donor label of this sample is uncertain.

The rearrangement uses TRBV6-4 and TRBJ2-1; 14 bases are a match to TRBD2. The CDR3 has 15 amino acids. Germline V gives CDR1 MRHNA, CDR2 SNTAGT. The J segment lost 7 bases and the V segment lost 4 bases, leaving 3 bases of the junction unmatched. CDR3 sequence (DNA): TGTGCCAGCAGTGTCGGGACTAGCGGGGGAAATGAGCAGTTCTTC. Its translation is CASSVGTSGGNEQFF.

CDR3 nucleotides: TGTGCCAGCAGCTTGACCGCTGCTAGGGAGACCCAGTACTTC. As protein: CASSLTAARETQYF. V usage is TRBV5-6 and J usage is TRBJ2-5; D is uncertain. Germline V lookup: CDR1 SGHDT, CDR2 YYEEEE. V lost 1 base, J lost 5 bases, and 12 bases lay in between. The CDR3 is made up of 14 amino acids.

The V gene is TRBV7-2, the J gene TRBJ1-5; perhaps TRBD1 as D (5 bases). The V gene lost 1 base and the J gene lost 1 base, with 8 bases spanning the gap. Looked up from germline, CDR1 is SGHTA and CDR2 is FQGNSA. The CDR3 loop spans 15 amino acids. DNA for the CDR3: TGTGCCAGCAGCTTAGAACAGGACAGCAATCAGCCCCAGCATTTT. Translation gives CASSLEQDSNQPQHF.

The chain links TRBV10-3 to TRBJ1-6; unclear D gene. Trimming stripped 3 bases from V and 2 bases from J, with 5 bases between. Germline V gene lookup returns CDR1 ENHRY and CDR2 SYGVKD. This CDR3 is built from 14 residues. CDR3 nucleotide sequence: TGTGCCATCAGTGACACGGCCTATAATTCACCCCTCCACTTT. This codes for CAISDTAYNSPLHF.

The CDR3 region is CASSTGTPTYEQYF. CDR3 DNA sequence: TGTGCCAGCAGTACCGGGACACCGACCTACGAGCAGTACTTC. This chain uses TRBV27 with TRBJ2-7, with D possibly TRBD1 on 6 matching bases. CDR3 size: 14 residues. From germline, CDR1 is MNHEY and CDR2 SMNVEV (reference sequence). V was trimmed by 5 bases and J by 2 bases, leaving 13 bases between them.

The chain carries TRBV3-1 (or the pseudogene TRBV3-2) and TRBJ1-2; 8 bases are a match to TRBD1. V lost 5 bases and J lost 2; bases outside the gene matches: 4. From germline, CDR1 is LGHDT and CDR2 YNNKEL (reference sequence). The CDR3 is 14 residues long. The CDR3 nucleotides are TGTGCCAGCAGCATACGGACAGGGAACTATGGCTACACCTTC. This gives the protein CASSIRTGNYGYTF.

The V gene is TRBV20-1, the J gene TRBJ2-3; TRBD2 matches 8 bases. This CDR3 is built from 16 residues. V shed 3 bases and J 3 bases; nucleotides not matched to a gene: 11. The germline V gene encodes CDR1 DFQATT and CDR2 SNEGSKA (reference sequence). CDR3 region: CSASQSFSGVTDTQYF. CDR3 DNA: TGCAGTGCTAGTCAGTCCTTTAGCGGGGTAACAGATACGCAGTATTTT.

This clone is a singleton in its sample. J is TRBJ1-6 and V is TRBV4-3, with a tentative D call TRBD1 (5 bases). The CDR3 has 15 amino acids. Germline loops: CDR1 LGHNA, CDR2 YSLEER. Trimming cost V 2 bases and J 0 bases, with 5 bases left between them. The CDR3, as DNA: TGCGCCAGCAGCCAAAGGGGCTCCTATAATTCACCCCTCCACTTT. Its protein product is CASSQRGSYNSPLHF.

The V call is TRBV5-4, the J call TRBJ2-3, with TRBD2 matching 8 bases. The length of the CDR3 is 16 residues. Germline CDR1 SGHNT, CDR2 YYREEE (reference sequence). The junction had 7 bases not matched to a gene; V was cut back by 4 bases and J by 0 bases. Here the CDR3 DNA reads TGTGCCAGCAGCGTTAGCGGCGGGGGGAGCACAGATACGCAGTATTTT. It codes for CASSVSGGGSTDTQYF.

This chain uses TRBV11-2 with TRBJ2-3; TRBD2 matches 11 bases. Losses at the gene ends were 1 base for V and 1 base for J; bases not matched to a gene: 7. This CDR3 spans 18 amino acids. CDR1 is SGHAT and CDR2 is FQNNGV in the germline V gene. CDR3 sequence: CASSLVSLAGGGTDTQYF. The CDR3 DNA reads TGTGCCAGCAGCTTAGTTAGTCTAGCGGGGGGAGGCACAGATACGCAGTATTTT.

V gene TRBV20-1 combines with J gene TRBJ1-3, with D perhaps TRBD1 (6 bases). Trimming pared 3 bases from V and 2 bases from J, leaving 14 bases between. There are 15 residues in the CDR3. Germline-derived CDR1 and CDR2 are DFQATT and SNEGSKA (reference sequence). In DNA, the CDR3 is TGCAGTGCTAGTTCAGGACAGCTACCTGGAAACACCATATATTTT. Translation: CSASSGQLPGNTIYF.

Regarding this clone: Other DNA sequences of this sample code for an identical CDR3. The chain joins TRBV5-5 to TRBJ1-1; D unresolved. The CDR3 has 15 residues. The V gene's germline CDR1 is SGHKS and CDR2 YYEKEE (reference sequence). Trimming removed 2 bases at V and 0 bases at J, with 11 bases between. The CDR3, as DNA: TGTGCCAGCAGCTTATTAACAGCCATGAACACTGAAGCTTTCTTT. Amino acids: CASSLLTAMNTEAFF.

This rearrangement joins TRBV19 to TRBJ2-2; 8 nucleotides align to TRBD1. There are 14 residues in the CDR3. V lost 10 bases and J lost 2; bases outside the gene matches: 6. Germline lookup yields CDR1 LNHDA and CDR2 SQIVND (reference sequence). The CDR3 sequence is CATRQGFNTGELFF. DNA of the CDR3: TGTGCCACGCGACAGGGGTTCAACACCGGGGAGCTGTTTTTT.

In DNA, the CDR3 is TGTGCCAGCATCCCATCAGGGGAGCCAAATTCACCCCTCCACTTT. This gives the protein CASIPSGEPNSPLHF. The chain joins TRBV28 to TRBJ1-6; weak D call: TRBD1 (6 bases). V gave up 7 bases and J gave up 7 bases, with 17 bases separating them. Germline CDR1 reads MDHEN; CDR2 reads SYDVKM. The length of the CDR3 is 15 residues. Looking up the rest from reference TRBV28 and TRBJ1-6 gives the full variable domain: DVKVTQSSRYLVKRTGEKVFLECVQDMDHENMFWYRQDPGLGLRLIYFSYDVKMKEKGDIPEGYSVSREKKERFSLILESASTNQTSMYLCASIPSGEPNSPLHFGNGTRLTVT.

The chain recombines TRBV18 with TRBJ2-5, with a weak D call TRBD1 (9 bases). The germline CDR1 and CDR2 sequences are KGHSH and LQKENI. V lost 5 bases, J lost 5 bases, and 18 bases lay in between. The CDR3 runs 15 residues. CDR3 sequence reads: CASSAGGQGEETQYF. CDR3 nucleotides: TGTGCCAGCTCAGCGGGGGGACAGGGTGAGGAGACCCAGTACTTC.

This chain's CDR3 is CASSPDVPGLAGKEFF. DNA for the CDR3: TGTGCCAGTAGCCCAGACGTCCCCGGACTAGCGGGGAAGGAGTTCTTC. The chain is built from TRBV19 and TRBJ2-1; TRBD2 agrees at 12 bases. CDR1 LNHDA and CDR2 SQIVND come from the germline V gene (reference sequence). After removal of 6 bases from V and 14 bases from J, the junction contained 17 bases not matched to a gene. This CDR3 is built from 16 residues.

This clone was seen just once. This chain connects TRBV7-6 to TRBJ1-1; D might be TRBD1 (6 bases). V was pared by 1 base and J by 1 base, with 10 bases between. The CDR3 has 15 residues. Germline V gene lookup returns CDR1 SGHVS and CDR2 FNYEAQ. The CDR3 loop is CASSLVDRANTEAFF. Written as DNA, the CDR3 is TGTGCCAGCAGCTTAGTGGACAGAGCGAACACTGAAGCTTTCTTT.

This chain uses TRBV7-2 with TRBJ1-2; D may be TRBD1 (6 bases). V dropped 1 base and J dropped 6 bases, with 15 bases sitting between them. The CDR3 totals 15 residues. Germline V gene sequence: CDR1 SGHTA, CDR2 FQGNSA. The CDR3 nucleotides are TGTGCCAGCAGCTTAGTAACAGGGAGTAATAATGGCTACACCTTC. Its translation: CASSLVTGSNNGYTF. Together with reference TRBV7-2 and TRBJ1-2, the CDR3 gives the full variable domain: GAGVSQSPSNKVTEKGKDVELRCDPISGHTALYWYRQSLGQGLEFLIYFQGNSAPDKSGLPSDRFSAERTGGSVSTLTIQRTQQEDSAVYLCASSLVTGSNNGYTFGSGTRLTVV.

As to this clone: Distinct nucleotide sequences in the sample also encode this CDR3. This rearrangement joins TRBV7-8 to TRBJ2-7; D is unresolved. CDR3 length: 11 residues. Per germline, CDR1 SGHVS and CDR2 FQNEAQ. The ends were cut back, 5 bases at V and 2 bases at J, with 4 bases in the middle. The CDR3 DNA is TGTGCCAGCAGCCCCGCCTACGAGCAGTACTTC. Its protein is CASSPAYEQYF. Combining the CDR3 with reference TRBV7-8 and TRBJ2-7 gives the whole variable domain GAGVSQSPRYKVAKRGQDVALRCDPISGHVSLFWYQQALGQGPEFLTYFQNEAQLDKSGLPSDRFFAERPEGSVSTLKIQRTQQEDSAVYLCASSPAYEQYFGPGTRLTVT.

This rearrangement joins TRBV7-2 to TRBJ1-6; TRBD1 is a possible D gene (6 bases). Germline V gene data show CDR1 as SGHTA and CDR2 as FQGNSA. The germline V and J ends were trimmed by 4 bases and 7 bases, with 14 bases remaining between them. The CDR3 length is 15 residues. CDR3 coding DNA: TGTGCCAGCAGCTCTACTGGACAGACAAATTCACCCCTCCACTTT. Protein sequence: CASSSTGQTNSPLHF.